This TCR beta chain was obtained from a study of T-cell memory formation after mild COVID-19. On the study more broadly: TCR clusters largely stayed donor specific.

TCRdb ran MiXCR on the 5' RACE reads and lists one entry per CDR3 protein. Among roughly 510,000 distinct CDR3 sequences listed, 15% to 20% were seen once. The CDR3 is 18 residues long. Germline CDR1 is MNHEY and CDR2 is SMNVEV (reference sequence). The V gene end was trimmed by 3 bases and the J gene end by 6 bases; junction bases not matched to a gene: 11. Study-level results: Second-wave clones peaking on day 37 lacked confirmed SARS-CoV-2 specificity. There was a balanced CD4/CD8 profile in clones contracting day 15 to 85, and later expanders leaned CD4+.

Concerning this clonotype itself: Antigen specificity is unknown.

The chain uses TRBV27 and TRBJ1-4, with 12 bases matching TRBD1. The origin of this receptor is an adult woman who had mild COVID-19 (a few samples of this study predate the infection). Cell type and time point are not known. The sequenced sample was PBMCs or a T cell subset sorted from them (not recorded which). CDR3 residues: CASSFTGQGAVEDEKLFF. DNA for the CDR3: TGTGCCAGCAGTTTCACGGGACAGGGGGCTGTAGAAGATGAAAAACTGTTTTTT.